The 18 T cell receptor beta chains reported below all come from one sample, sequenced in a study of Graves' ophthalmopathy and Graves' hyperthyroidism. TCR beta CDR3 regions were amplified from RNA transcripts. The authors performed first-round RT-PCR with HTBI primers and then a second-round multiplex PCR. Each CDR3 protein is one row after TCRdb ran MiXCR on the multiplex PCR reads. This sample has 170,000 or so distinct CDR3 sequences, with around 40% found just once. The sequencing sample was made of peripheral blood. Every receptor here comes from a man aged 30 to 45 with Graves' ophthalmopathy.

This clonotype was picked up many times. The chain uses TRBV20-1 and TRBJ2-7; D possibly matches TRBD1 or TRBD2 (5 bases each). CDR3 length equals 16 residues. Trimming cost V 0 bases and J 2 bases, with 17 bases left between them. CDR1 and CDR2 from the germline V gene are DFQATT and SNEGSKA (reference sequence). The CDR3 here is CSARDRSARGAYEQYF. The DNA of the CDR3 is TGCAGTGCTAGAGATCGGTCGGCTCGAGGGGCCTACGAGCAGTACTTC.

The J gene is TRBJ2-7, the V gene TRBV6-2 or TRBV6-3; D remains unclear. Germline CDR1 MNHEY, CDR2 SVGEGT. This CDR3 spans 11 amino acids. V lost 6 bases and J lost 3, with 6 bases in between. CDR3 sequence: CASRLIYEQYF. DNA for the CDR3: TGTGCCAGCAGACTCATCTACGAGCAGTACTTC.

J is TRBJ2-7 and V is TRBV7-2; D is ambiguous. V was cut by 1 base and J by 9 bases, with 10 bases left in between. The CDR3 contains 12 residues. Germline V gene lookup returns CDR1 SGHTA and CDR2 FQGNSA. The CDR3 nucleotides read TGTGCCAGCAGCTTAGATCTGGTAGGGCAGTACTTC. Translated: CASSLDLVGQYF.

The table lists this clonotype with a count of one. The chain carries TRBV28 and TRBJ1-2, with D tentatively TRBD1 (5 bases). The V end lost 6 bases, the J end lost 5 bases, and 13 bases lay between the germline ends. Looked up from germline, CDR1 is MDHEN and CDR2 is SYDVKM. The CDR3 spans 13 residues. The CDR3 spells CASSLQRGYGYTF. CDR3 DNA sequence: TGTGCCAGCAGCCTACAGAGGGGATATGGCTACACCTTC.

CDR3 coding DNA: TGTGCCAGCAGCTTGGGACAGGGAAACATTCAGTACTTC. It codes for CASSLGQGNIQYF. V and J are TRBV11-2 and TRBJ2-4; 9 positions agree with TRBD1. Germline V gives CDR1 SGHAT, CDR2 FQNNGV. Unmatched junction bases numbered 0, after V lost 3 bases and J lost 6 bases. There are 13 residues in the CDR3.

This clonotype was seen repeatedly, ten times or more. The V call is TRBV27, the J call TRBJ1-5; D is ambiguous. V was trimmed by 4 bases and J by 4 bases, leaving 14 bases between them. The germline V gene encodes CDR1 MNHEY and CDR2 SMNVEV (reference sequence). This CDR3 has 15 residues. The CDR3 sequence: CASSSGRSSNQPQHF. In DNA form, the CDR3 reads TGTGCCAGCAGTTCGGGCAGGAGCAGTAATCAGCCCCAGCATTTT.

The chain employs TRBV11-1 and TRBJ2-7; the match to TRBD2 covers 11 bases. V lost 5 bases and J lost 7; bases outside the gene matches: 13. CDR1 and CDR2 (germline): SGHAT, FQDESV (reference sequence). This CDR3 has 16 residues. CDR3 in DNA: TGTGCCAGCAGCCGAACTAGCGGGAGAACTGGAGGGGAGCAGTACTTC. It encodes CASSRTSGRTGGEQYF. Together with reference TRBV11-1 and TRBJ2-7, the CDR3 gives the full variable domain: EAEVAQSPRYKITEKSQAVAFWCDPISGHATLYWYRQILGQGPELLVQFQDESVVDDSQLPKDRFSAERLKGVDSTLKIQPAELGDSAMYLCASSRTSGRTGGEQYFGPGTRLTVT.

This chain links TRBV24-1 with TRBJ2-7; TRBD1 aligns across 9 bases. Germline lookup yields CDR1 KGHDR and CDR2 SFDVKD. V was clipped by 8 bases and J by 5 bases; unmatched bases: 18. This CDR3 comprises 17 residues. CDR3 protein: CATIRDRAPFPPHEQYF. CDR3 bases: TGTGCCACCATCCGGGACAGGGCTCCCTTCCCCCCCCACGAGCAGTACTTC.

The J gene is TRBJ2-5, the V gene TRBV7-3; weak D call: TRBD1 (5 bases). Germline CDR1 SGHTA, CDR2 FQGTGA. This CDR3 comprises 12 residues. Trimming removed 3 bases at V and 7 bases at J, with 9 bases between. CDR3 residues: CASSFWGRTQYF. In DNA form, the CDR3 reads TGTGCCAGCAGCTTTTGGGGCCGGACCCAGTACTTC.

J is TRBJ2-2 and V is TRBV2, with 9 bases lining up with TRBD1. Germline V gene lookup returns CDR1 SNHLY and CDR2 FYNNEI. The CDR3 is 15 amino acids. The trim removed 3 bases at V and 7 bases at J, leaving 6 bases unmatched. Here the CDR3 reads CASSDHRGRGGELFF. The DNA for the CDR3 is TGTGCCAGCAGTGACCACAGGGGGCGCGGCGGGGAGCTGTTTTTT.

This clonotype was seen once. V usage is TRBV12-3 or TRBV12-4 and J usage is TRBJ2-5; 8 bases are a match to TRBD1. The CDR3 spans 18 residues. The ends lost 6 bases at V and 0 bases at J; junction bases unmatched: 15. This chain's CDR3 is CASSRRRRTGLYQETQYF. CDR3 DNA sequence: TGTGCCAGCAGCCGCCGCCGACGGACAGGGCTTTACCAAGAGACCCAGTACTTC.

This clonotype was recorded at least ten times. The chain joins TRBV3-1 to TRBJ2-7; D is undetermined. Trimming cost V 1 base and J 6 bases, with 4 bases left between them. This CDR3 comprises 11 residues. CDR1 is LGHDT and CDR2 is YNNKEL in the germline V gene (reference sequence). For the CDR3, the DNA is TGTGCCAGCAGCCAAGCCGGCGAGCAGTACTTC. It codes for CASSQAGEQYF.

The DNA for the CDR3 is TGTGCCAGCAGCTTAGCCCTCCTAGGGGAAGAGACCCAGTACTTC. Its protein is CASSLALLGEETQYF. The chain links TRBV11-2 to TRBJ2-5; a weak D match, TRBD1 (5 bases). CDR3 size: 15 residues. Germline V gene sequence: CDR1 SGHAT, CDR2 FQNNGV. The V end lost 1 base, the J end lost 3 bases, and 12 bases lay between the germline ends.

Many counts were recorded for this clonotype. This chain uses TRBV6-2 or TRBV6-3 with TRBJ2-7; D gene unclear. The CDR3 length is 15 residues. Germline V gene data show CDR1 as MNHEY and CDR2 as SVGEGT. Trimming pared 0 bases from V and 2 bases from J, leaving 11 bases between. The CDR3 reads CASSYSPDGTYEQYF. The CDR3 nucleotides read TGTGCCAGCAGTTACTCCCCGGACGGAACCTACGAGCAGTACTTC.

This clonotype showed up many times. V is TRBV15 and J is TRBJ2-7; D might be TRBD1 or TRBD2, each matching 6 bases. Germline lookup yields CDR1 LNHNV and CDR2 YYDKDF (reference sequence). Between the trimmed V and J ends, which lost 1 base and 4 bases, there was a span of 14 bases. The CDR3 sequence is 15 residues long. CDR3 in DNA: TGTGCCACCAGCAGAGTTTCGGGGGCTCGGTACGAGCAGTACTTC. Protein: CATSRVSGARYEQYF.

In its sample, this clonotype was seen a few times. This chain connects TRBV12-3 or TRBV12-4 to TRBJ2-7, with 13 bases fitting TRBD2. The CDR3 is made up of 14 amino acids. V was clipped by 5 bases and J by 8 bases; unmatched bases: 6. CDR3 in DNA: TGTGCCAGCAGTGTTCCGGGGACTAGCGGGAAGCAGTACTTC. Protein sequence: CASSVPGTSGKQYF.

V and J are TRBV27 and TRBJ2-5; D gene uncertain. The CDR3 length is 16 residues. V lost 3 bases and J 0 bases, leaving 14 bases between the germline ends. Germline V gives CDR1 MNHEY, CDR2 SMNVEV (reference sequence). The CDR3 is CASSFSPQEYQETQYF. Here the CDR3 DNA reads TGTGCCAGCAGTTTTTCCCCCCAGGAGTACCAAGAGACCCAGTACTTC.

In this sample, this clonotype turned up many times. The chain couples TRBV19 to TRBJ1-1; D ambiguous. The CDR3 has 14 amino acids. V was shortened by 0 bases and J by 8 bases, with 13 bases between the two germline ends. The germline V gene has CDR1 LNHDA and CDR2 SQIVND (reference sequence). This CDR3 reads CASSIDTWRVEAFF. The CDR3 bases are TGTGCCAGTAGTATAGACACGTGGAGGGTAGAAGCTTTCTTT.